This T cell receptor (beta chain) was sequenced for a study of blood T cell repertoires in COVID-19. The table came from immunoSEQ multiplex PCR; TCRdb's copy has only in-frame clones and leaves some out. The sample holds some 300,000 clones, more than 90% seen once. CDR1 and CDR2 (germline): SNHLY, FYNNEI. The V end was cut by 4 bases, the J end by 0 bases, with 12 bases between. This CDR3 comprises 15 residues. The chain combines TRBV2 with TRBJ1-1, with D unclear. The clonotype was recovered from a woman younger than 45 who had been exposed to COVID-19. Specimen: PBMCs or T cells enriched from blood (not recorded which). The CDR3 here is CASSGDTRMNTEAFF. CDR3 bases: TGTGCCAGCAGTGGCGACACACGGATGAACACTGAAGCTTTCTTT.